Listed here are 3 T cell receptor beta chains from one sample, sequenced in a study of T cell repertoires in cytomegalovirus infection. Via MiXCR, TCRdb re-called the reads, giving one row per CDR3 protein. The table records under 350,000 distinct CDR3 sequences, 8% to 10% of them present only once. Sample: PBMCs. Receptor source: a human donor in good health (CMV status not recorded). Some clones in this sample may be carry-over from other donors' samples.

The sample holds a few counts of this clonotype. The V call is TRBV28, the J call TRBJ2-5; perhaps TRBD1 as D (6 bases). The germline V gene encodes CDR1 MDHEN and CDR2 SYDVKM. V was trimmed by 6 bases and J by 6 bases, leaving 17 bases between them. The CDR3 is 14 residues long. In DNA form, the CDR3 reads TGTGCCAGCAGGCCCTATACCGGGACACAGACCCAGTACTTC. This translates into CASRPYTGTQTQYF.

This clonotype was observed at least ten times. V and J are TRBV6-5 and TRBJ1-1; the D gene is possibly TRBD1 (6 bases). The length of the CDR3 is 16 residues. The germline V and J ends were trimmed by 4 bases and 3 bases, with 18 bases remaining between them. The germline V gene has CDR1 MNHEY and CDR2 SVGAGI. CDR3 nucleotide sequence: TGTGCCAGCAGTTTCGGTGGAACAGGGTTTCACACTGAAGCTTTCTTT. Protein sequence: CASSFGGTGFHTEAFF.

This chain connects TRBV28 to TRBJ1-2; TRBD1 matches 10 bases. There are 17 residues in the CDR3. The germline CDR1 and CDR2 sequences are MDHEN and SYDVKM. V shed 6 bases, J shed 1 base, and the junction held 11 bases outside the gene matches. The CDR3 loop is CASRPPGQGINNYGYTF. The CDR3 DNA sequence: TGTGCCAGCAGACCTCCGGGACAGGGGATTAATAACTATGGCTACACCTTC.